This is a list of T cell receptor beta chains from one sample in a study of blood T cell repertoires in COVID-19. Only in-frame clones appear in the TCRdb table, and some are missing; sequencing was by immunoSEQ multiplex PCR. Of fewer than 80,000 clones in the sample, 79% were seen once. The sequenced sample was peripheral blood. The receptors were gathered from an elderly woman with active or convalescent COVID-19. Both conserved end residues are part of each CDR3. A D gene is named only where the DNA matches it firmly. Clone size, where shown, is once, few, many, or a class for clones that have expanded.

J: TRBJ1-1; V: TRBV29-1; D: -; size: -; CDR3: CSVDLGGGTEAFF; DNA: TGCAGCGTTGACTTAGGGGGGGGCACTGAAGCTTTCTTT
J: TRBJ2-7; V: TRBV27; D: -; size: -; CDR3: CASSSLAEIYEQYF; DNA: TGTGCCAGCAGTTCGCTGGCAGAAATCTACGAGCAGTACTTC
J: TRBJ2-4; V: TRBV18; D: -; size: -; CDR3: CASSPVEPGIAKNIQYF; DNA: TGTGCCAGCTCACCTGTAGAGCCAGGAATAGCCAAAAACATTCAGTACTTC
J: TRBJ2-1; V: TRBV7-2; D: TRBD2; size: -; CDR3: CASSLVRSSGHNEQFF; DNA: TGTGCCAGCAGCTTAGTTAGGTCTAGCGGGCACAATGAGCAGTTCTTC
J: TRBJ1-1; V: TRBV19; D: -; size: -; CDR3: CASRAGTEAFF; DNA: TGTGCCAGTAGGGCGGGGACTGAAGCTTTCTTT
J: TRBJ1-2; V: TRBV6-5; D: -; size: -; CDR3: CASRATTSGYGYTF; DNA: TGTGCCAGCAGGGCCACGACTTCTGGCTATGGCTACACCTTC
J: TRBJ2-1; V: TRBV19; D: TRBD1; size: -; CDR3: CASSLQGALDYNEQFF; DNA: TGTGCCAGTAGTTTACAGGGGGCGTTGGATTACAATGAGCAGTTCTTC
J: TRBJ2-3; V: TRBV19; D: TRBD2; size: -; CDR3: CASSIREGVTDTQYF; DNA: TGTGCCAGTAGTATCAGGGAGGGTGTAACAGATACGCAGTATTTT
J: TRBJ1-1; V: TRBV7-6; D: TRBD1; size: -; CDR3: CASSSSGTEYTEAFF; DNA: TGTGCCAGCAGCTCATCCGGGACAGAATACACTGAAGCTTTCTTT
J: TRBJ2-7; V: TRBV11-3; D: TRBD1; size: -; CDR3: CASSADRGRYEQYF; DNA: TGTGCCAGCAGCGCCGACAGGGGGCGGTACGAGCAGTACTTC
J: TRBJ1-3; V: TRBV7-6; D: -; size: few; CDR3: CASSPMGGSGNTIYF; DNA: TGTGCCAGCAGCCCTATGGGGGGTTCTGGAAACACCATATATTTT
J: TRBJ1-6; V: TRBV5-4; D: -; size: -; CDR3: CASSLAWGASPLHF; DNA: TGTGCCAGCAGCTTGGCCTGGGGAGCTTCACCCCTCCACTTT
J: TRBJ1-1; V: TRBV6-5; D: -; size: once; CDR3: CASSPAQIYTEAFF; DNA: TGTGCCAGCAGCCCCGCCCAGATCTACACTGAAGCTTTCTTT
J: TRBJ2-7; V: TRBV28; D: TRBD2; size: -; CDR3: CASTRGLGQPGSYEQYF; DNA: TGTGCCAGCACCAGGGGACTAGGGCAGCCGGGCTCCTACGAGCAGTACTTC
J: TRBJ2-2; V: TRBV13; D: TRBD2; size: -; CDR3: CASSLGRLAGDTGELFF; DNA: TGTGCCAGCAGCTTAGGTAGACTAGCGGGGGACACCGGGGAGCTGTTTTTT